Presented here are 28 T cell receptor beta chains from one specimen sequenced in a study of blood T cells in healthy people across ages. Alongside a J-beta primer mix, a sample-barcoded 5' primer served in a second PCR lasting roughly 6 to 12 cycles. Using its own MiXCR run on the 5' RACE reads, TCRdb lists one record per CDR3 protein. The sample includes about 640,000 distinct CDR3 sequences, roughly three fifths of them seen just once. Sequences were obtained from blood. These receptors were obtained from a man aged 60 to 69 in good health.

A single count supports this clonotype. The rearrangement links TRBV6-2 or TRBV6-3 to TRBJ1-2; 7 nucleotides line up with TRBD1. Germline trimming cut 7 bases from V and 8 bases from J; bases unmatched to any gene: 7. Germline V gene lookup returns CDR1 MNHEY and CDR2 SVGEGT. CDR3 length: 12 amino acids. The CDR3 region is CASMDRGHGYTF. The CDR3 DNA follows: TGTGCCAGCATGGATAGGGGGCACGGCTACACCTTC.

V and J are TRBV12-3 or TRBV12-4 and TRBJ2-7; D may correspond to TRBD1 or TRBD2 (6 bases each). TRBJ2-5 explains the end of the DNA better; the J call may be wrong. CDR3 length: 14 amino acids. The CDR3 region has the DNA TGTGCCAGCAGTGTAGGAGGGGGGCCAGAGACCCAGTACTTC. Protein: CASSVGGGPETQYF.

The chain links TRBV12-3 or TRBV12-4 to TRBJ2-5, with 11 nucleotides matching TRBD2. The CDR3 loop spans 18 amino acids. V shed 7 bases and J 3 bases; nucleotides not matched to a gene: 16. CDR3 sequence: CASTLGLAGGPEEETQYF. In DNA, the CDR3 is TGTGCCAGCACTTTGGGGCTAGCGGGGGGCCCGGAAGAAGAGACCCAGTACTTC.

The chain couples TRBV28 to TRBJ2-3; TRBD1 aligns across 7 bases. The V segment lost 5 bases and the J segment 0 bases; nucleotides outside the gene matches: 5. From germline, CDR1 is MDHEN and CDR2 SYDVKM. This CDR3 has 15 amino acids. CDR3 DNA sequence: TGTGCCAGCAGTGCAGGGGGATCTAGCACAGATACGCAGTATTTT. Its translation: CASSAGGSSTDTQYF.

This clonotype has just a few counts. The chain joins TRBV15 to TRBJ2-7, with D unclear. CDR3 length: 12 amino acids. Germline V gives CDR1 LNHNV, CDR2 YYDKDF (reference sequence). V was shortened by 1 base and J by 5 bases, with 6 bases between the two germline ends. Here the CDR3 reads CATSRVIDEQYF. The CDR3 DNA sequence: TGTGCCACCAGCAGAGTCATAGACGAGCAGTACTTC.

The rearrangement links TRBV24-1 to TRBJ2-1, with D tentatively TRBD2 (5 bases). Trimming removed 3 bases from V and 0 bases from J, with 14 bases in between. Germline CDR1 reads KGHDR; CDR2 reads SFDVKD. This CDR3 has 17 residues. CDR3 sequence reads: CATSDPTPGSSYNEQFF. The CDR3 DNA is TGTGCCACCAGTGATCCAACCCCGGGATCCTCCTACAATGAGCAGTTCTTC.

To note about this clonotype: A read error is possible here, since a much larger clone lies one base away. The chain employs TRBV18 and TRBJ2-1; 8 bases map to TRBD2. CDR1 and CDR2 (germline): KGHSH, LQKENI. The CDR3 has 14 residues. CDR3 coding DNA: TGTGCCAGCGCACCAGGGACTAGTAACAATGAGCAGTTCTTC. As protein: CASAPGTSNNEQFF.

The CDR3 nucleotides are TGTGCCAGCAGCATCTCCGGGACGGCCTCCTACAATGAGCAGTTCTTC. Translating gives CASSISGTASYNEQFF. V usage is TRBV9 and J usage is TRBJ2-1; D may correspond to TRBD1 or TRBD2 (5 bases each). The germline V gene encodes CDR1 SGDLS and CDR2 YYNGEE. The CDR3 runs to 16 residues. The V end was cut by 4 bases, the J end by 0 bases, with 14 bases between.

The chain employs TRBV6-1 and TRBJ2-4; D unresolved. The CDR3 runs 12 residues. CDR1 is MNHNS and CDR2 is SASEGT in the germline V gene. The V end was cut by 9 bases, the J end by 8 bases, with 14 bases between. The DNA of the CDR3 is TGTGCCAGTGGAAGGGCTGGGGACATTCAGTACTTC. Protein: CASGRAGDIQYF.

J is TRBJ2-3 and V is TRBV5-1; 8 bases fit TRBD2. Germline assignment: CDR1 SGHRS and CDR2 YFSETQ. This CDR3 comprises 16 residues. V lost 2 bases and J lost 1; bases outside the gene matches: 6. The CDR3 bases are TGCGCCAGCAGCTTCCGGGGGGGCCGGGGCACAGATACGCAGTATTTT. Encoded protein: CASSFRGGRGTDTQYF.

The table lists this clonotype with a few counts. The genes are TRBV4-1 and TRBJ2-7; the D gene could be TRBD1 or TRBD2 (5 bases each). This CDR3 spans 16 amino acids. CDR1 is MGHRA and CDR2 is YSYEKL in the germline V gene. Trimming removed 1 base at V and 5 bases at J, with 18 bases between. The CDR3 DNA follows: TGCGCCAGCAGCCAAGGTGGGGGACGGTCTATCCACGAGCAGTACTTC. Protein: CASSQGGGRSIHEQYF.

V and J are TRBV27 and TRBJ1-6; D remains ambiguous. Germline assignment: CDR1 MNHEY and CDR2 SMNVEV (reference sequence). The length of the CDR3 is 15 residues. V was trimmed by 3 bases and J by 0 bases, leaving 6 bases between them. The DNA of the CDR3 is TGTGCCAGCAGTTTTGAAAGCTCCTATAATTCACCCCTCCACTTT. Translating it yields CASSFESSYNSPLHF.

This clonotype was picked up a small number of times. This CDR3 reads CASSFLRDGYEQYF. The CDR3 region has the DNA TGTGCCAGCAGCTTTCTCAGGGACGGCTACGAGCAGTACTTC. The rearrangement links TRBV5-6 to TRBJ2-7; D may match TRBD1 or TRBD2 (5 bases each). The CDR3 loop spans 14 amino acids. The V gene lost 2 bases and the J gene lost 3 bases, with 12 bases spanning the gap. Germline V gene lookup returns CDR1 SGHDT and CDR2 YYEEEE.

In its sample, this clonotype was seen a few times. The chain carries TRBV5-1 and TRBJ2-5, with 11 bases lining up with TRBD2. Per germline, CDR1 SGHRS and CDR2 YFSETQ. CDR3 length: 13 residues. V trimming: 4 bases; J trimming: 11 bases; junction bases outside the gene matches: 7. For the CDR3, the DNA is TGCGCCAGCAGCACGGGACTAGCGGTAGAGCAGTACTTC. It yields the protein CASSTGLAVEQYF.

This clonotype was seen just once. The chain uses TRBV6-6 and TRBJ2-4, with 10 bases fitting TRBD2. The CDR3 has 15 residues. From germline, CDR1 is MNHNY and CDR2 SVGAGI (reference sequence). Germline trimming cut 3 bases from V and 13 bases from J; bases unmatched to any gene: 12. CDR3 residues: CASSYRGSGRGEQYF. CDR3 sequence (DNA): TGTGCCAGCAGTTATAGAGGAAGCGGGAGGGGGGAGCAGTACTTC.

This clonotype came up a few times. J is TRBJ2-7 and V is TRBV5-6; D unclear. The closer fit of TRBJ2-4 to the DNA end suggests the J call may be wrong. The CDR3 length is 15 residues. Germline CDR1 reads SGHDT; CDR2 reads YYEEEE. In DNA, the CDR3 is TGTGCCAGCAGCTTGGGACTTCATCTTTGGGGCATTCAGTACTTC. It translates to CASSLGLHLWGIQYF.

The DNA for the CDR3 is TGTGCCACCAGTCTAAGGGATACGCAGTATTTT. Translating gives CATSLRDTQYF. The chain recombines TRBV15 with TRBJ2-3; D ambiguous. The CDR3 length is 11 residues. V dropped 6 bases and J dropped 6 bases, with 7 bases sitting between them. Germline assignment: CDR1 LNHNV and CDR2 YYDKDF (reference sequence).

This clonotype came up a few times. CDR3 in amino acids: CASSLILAGGNTQYF. CDR3 bases: TGTGCCAGCAGTTTGATCCTAGCGGGGGGGAATACGCAGTATTTT. This chain uses TRBV28 with TRBJ2-3; 12 bases match TRBD2. CDR3 length equals 15 residues. After removal of 3 bases from V and 7 bases from J, the junction contained 5 bases not matched to a gene. From germline, CDR1 is MDHEN and CDR2 SYDVKM.

About this clonotype: The germline gene is not matched at one end of the junction; a read error may be the cause. This sequence joins TRBV11-2 and TRBJ2-2; TRBD2 aligns across 10 bases. Looked up from germline, CDR1 is SGHAT and CDR2 is FQNNGV. CDR3 size: 16 residues. The CDR3 loop is CASSLSRTSGTGERFF. The DNA for the CDR3 is TGTGCCAGCAGCTTATCACGGACTAGCGGCACCGGGGAGCGGTTTTTT.

V usage is TRBV2 and J usage is TRBJ1-1, with 9 bases lining up with TRBD1. CDR3 length: 15 residues. Per germline, CDR1 SNHLY and CDR2 FYNNEI. V lost 7 bases, J lost 0 bases, and 6 bases stayed unmatched. The CDR3, as DNA: TGTGCCAGCAATCCACAGGGGGCCGTGAACACTGAAGCTTTCTTT. It codes for CASNPQGAVNTEAFF.

V and J are TRBV6-6 and TRBJ2-7; no clear D. Germline V CDR1 and CDR2: MNHNY, SVGAGI (reference sequence). With 6 bases removed from V and 4 bases from J, the gap between germline ends came to 13 bases. The CDR3 contains 13 residues. CDR3 in DNA: TGTGCCAGCAGCCAAAATGCCTGGTACGAGCAGTACTTC. Encoded protein: CASSQNAWYEQYF.

This clonotype occurred once. The chain uses TRBV5-1 and TRBJ1-1, with a weak D call TRBD1 (5 bases). This CDR3 spans 14 amino acids. Germline CDR1 is SGHRS and CDR2 is YFSETQ. Trimming took off 1 base at V and 4 bases at J, with 11 bases between the two ends. The CDR3 region is CASSLYGGPTEAFF. CDR3 nucleotides: TGCGCCAGCAGCTTGTACGGGGGTCCCACTGAAGCTTTCTTT.

The chain employs TRBV12-3 or TRBV12-4 and TRBJ1-2, with a weak D call TRBD1 (5 bases). Trimming cost V 0 bases and J 5 bases, with 13 bases left between them. The CDR3 is made up of 15 amino acids. CDR3 amino acids: CASSLAGGGHYGYTF. The DNA for the CDR3 is TGTGCCAGCAGTTTAGCGGGCGGGGGTCATTATGGCTACACCTTC.

This clonotype was seen a few times. The chain carries TRBV12-3 or TRBV12-4 and TRBJ2-7, with 7 bases aligning to TRBD1. J was trimmed by 3 bases and V by 6 bases; bases with no gene match: 8. The CDR3 is made up of 14 amino acids. CDR3 loop: CASSHGGQNYEQYF. The CDR3, as DNA: TGTGCCAGCAGCCATGGGGGACAGAACTACGAGCAGTACTTC.

The CDR3 here is CASSQSLAGGPGELFF. The CDR3 DNA follows: TGTGCCAGCAGCCAGTCGCTAGCGGGGGGGCCCGGGGAGCTGTTTTTT. The V gene is TRBV3-1, the J gene TRBJ2-2, with 12 bases fitting TRBD2. Germline V lookup: CDR1 LGHDT, CDR2 YNNKEL (reference sequence). V shed 3 bases and J 6 bases; nucleotides not matched to a gene: 5. The CDR3 length is 16 residues. Filled out from reference TRBV3-1 and TRBJ2-2, the complete variable domain reads DTAVSQTPKYLVTQMGNDKSIKCEQNLGHDTMYWYKQDSKKFLKIMFSYNNKELIINETVPNRFSPKSPDKAHLNLHINSLELGDSAVYFCASSQSLAGGPGELFFGEGSRLTVL.

The chain carries TRBV18 and TRBJ2-6; TRBD1 might be the D (6 bases). Germline lookup yields CDR1 KGHSH and CDR2 LQKENI. The CDR3 totals 18 residues. Trimming cost V 4 bases and J 0 bases, with 16 bases left between them. The CDR3 sequence: CASSRNSGQLSGANVLTF. The CDR3 DNA follows: TGTGCCAGCTCACGTAACTCGGGACAACTCTCTGGGGCCAACGTCCTGACTTTC.

J is TRBJ2-1 and V is TRBV7-2, with 7 positions matching TRBD1. Trimming at V came to 7 bases and at J to 4 bases, leaving 7 bases not matched to a gene. The CDR3 has 14 amino acids. The germline V gene encodes CDR1 SGHTA and CDR2 FQGNSA. The CDR3 here is CASIEDRTYNEQFF. As DNA, the CDR3 is TGTGCCAGCATCGAGGACAGGACTTACAATGAGCAGTTCTTC.

This clonotype has more than one count but fewer than ten. This sequence joins TRBV18 and TRBJ2-5, with D possibly TRBD1 on 5 matching bases. CDR1 is KGHSH, CDR2 LQKENI, per germline. V dropped 0 bases and J dropped 4 bases, with 12 bases sitting between them. The CDR3 consists of 15 residues. The CDR3 nucleotides read TGTGCCAGCTCACCACCGACTGAAAGGGGAGAGACCCAGTACTTC. Protein product: CASSPPTERGETQYF.